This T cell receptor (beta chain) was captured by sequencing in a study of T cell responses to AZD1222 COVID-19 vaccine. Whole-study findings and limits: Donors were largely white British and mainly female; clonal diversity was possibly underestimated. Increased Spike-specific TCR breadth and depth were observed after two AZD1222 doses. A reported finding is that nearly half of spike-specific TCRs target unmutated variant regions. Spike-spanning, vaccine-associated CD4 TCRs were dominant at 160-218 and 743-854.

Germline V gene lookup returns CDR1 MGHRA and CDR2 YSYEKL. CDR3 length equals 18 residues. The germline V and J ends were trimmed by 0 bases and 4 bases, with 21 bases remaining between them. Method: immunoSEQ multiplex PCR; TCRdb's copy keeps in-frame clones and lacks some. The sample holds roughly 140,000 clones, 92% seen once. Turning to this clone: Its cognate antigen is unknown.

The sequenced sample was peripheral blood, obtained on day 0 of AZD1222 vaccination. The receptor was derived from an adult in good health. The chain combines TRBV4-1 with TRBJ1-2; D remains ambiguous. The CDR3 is CASSQDPGGPAVVYGYTF. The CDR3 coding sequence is TGCGCCAGCAGCCAAGATCCAGGAGGGCCAGCCGTCGTCTATGGCTACACCTTC.